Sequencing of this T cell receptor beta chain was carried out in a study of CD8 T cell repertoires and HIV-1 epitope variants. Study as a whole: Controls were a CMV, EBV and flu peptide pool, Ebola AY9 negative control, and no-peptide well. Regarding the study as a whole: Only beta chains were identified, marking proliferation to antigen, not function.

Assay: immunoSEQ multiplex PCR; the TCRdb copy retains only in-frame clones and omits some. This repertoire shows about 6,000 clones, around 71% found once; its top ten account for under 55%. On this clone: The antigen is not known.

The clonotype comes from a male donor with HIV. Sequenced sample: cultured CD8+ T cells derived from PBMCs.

The CDR3 sequence: CASSLLVSNQPQHF. The CDR3 DNA sequence: TGTGCCAGCAGTTTACTTGTGAGCAATCAGCCCCAGCATTTT. V is TRBV28 and J is TRBJ1-5, with no clear D. V was cut by 2 bases and J by 1 base, with 6 bases left in between. Germline values: CDR1 MDHEN, CDR2 SYDVKM. This CDR3 has 14 amino acids.